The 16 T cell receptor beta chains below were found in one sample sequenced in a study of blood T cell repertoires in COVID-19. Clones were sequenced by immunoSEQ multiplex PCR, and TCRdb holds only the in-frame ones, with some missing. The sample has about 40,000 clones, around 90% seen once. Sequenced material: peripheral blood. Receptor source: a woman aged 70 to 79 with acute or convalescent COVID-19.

CDR3 in DNA: TGTGCCAGCAGCGTACATCCTAGCGGGAGTACCGGGGAGCTGTTTTTT. This gives the protein CASSVHPSGSTGELFF. The chain uses TRBV9 and TRBJ2-2; 10 bases agree with TRBD2. The CDR3 is 16 residues long. Per the germline V gene, CDR1 is SGDLS and CDR2 is YYNGEE. J was trimmed by 5 bases and V by 1 base; bases with no gene match: 5. Based on the CDR3 plus reference TRBV9 and TRBJ2-2, the full variable domain is DSGVTQTPKHLITATGQRVTLRCSPRSGDLSVYWYQQSLDQGLQFLIQYYNGEERAKGNILERFSAQQFPDLHSELNLSSLELGDSALYFCASSVHPSGSTGELFFGEGSRLTVL.

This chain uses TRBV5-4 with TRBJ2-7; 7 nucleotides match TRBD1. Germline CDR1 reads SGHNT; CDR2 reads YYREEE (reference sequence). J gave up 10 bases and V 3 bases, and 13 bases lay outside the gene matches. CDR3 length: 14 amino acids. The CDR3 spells CASSSTWDSDRQYV. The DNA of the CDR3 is TGTGCCAGCAGCTCGACCTGGGACAGCGATAGACAGTACGTC.

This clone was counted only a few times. The CDR3: CASSLKLVAGDTQYF. For the CDR3, the DNA is TGTGCCAGCAGCTTAAAGTTGGTAGCGGGAGATACGCAGTATTTT. The V call is TRBV7-2, the J call TRBJ2-3; 7 bases line up with TRBD2. Losses at the gene ends were 2 bases for V and 5 bases for J; bases not matched to a gene: 7. Germline lookup yields CDR1 SGHTA and CDR2 FQGNSA. The CDR3 has 15 residues.

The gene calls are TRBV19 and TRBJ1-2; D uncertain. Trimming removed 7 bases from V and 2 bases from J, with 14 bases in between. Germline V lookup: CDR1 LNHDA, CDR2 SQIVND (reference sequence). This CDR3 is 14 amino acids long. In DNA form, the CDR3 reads TGTGCCAGTATTCGACAATCGGGGAACTATGGCTACACCTTC. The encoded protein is CASIRQSGNYGYTF.

This CDR3 reads CASSRPEAGVAGELFF. The CDR3 coding sequence is TGCGCCAGCAGCCGACCCGAAGCGGGGGTCGCCGGGGAGCTGTTTTTT. This chain uses TRBV5-1 with TRBJ2-2; 8 nucleotides align to TRBD2. The germline CDR1 and CDR2 sequences are SGHRS and YFSETQ. V lost 4 bases, J lost 6 bases, and 11 bases stayed unmatched. The CDR3 has 16 amino acids.

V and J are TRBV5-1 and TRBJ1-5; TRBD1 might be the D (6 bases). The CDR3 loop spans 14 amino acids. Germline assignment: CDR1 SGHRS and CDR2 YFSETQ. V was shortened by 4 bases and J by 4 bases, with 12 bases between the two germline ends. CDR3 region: CASSPGQPNQPQHF. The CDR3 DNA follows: TGCGCCAGCAGCCCCGGACAGCCAAATCAGCCCCAGCATTTT.

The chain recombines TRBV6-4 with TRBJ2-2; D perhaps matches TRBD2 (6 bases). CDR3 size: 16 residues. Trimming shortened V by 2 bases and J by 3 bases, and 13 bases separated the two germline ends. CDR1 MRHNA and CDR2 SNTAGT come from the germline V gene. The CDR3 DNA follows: TGTGCCAGCAGTGACACTAGCAAGTCGGACACCGGGGAGCTGTTTTTT. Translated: CASSDTSKSDTGELFF.

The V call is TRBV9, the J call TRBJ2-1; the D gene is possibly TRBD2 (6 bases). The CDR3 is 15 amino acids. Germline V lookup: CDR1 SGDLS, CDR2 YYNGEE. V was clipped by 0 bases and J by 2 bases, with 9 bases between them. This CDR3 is CASSVAGAPYNEQFF. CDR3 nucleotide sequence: TGTGCCAGCAGCGTAGCGGGAGCTCCCTACAATGAGCAGTTCTTC.

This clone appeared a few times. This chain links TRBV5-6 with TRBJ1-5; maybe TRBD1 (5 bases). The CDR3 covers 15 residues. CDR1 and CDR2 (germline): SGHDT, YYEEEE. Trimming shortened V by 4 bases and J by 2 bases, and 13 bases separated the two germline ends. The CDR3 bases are TGTGCCAGCAGCAAGGACACACACCGCAATCAGCCCCAGCATTTT. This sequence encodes CASSKDTHRNQPQHF.

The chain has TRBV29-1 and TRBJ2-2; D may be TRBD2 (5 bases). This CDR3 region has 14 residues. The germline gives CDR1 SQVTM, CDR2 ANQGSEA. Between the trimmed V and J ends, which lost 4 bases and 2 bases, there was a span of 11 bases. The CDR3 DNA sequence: TGCAGCGTTGTAGAGACTACAAACACCGGGGAGCTGTTTTTT. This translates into CSVVETTNTGELFF.

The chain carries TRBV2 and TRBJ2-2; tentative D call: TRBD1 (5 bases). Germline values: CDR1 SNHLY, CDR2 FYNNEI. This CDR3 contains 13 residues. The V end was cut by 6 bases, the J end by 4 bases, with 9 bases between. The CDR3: CASRTDFTGELFF. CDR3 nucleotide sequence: TGTGCCAGCAGGACAGATTTCACCGGGGAGCTGTTTTTT. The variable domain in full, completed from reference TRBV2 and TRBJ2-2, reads EPEVTQTPSHQVTQMGQEVILRCVPISNHLYFYWYRQILGQKVEFLVSFYNNEISEKSEIFDDQFSVERPDGSNFTLKIRSTKLEDSAMYFCASRTDFTGELFFGEGSRLTVL.

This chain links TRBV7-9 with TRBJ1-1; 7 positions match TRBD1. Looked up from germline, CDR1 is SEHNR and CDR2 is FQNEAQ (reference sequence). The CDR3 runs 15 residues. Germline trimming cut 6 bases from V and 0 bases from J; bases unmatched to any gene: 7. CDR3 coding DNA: TGTGCCAGCAGATCCCCGGGACAGTTGAACACTGAAGCTTTCTTT. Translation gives CASRSPGQLNTEAFF.

CDR3: CASSQGVGLAEYEQYV. The CDR3 region has the DNA TGTGCCAGCAGCCAAGGGGTTGGACTAGCAGAATACGAGCAGTACGTC. The chain links TRBV3-1 (or the pseudogene TRBV3-2) to TRBJ2-7; 8 nucleotides agree with TRBD2. In germline, CDR1 is LGHDT, CDR2 YNNKEL (reference sequence). Trimming cost V 1 base and J 4 bases; bases outside gene matches: 9. The CDR3 is 16 amino acids.

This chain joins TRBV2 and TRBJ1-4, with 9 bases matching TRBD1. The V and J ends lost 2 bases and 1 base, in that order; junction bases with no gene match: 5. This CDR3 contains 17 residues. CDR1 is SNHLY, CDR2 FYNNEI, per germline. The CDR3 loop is CASSERTGGRTNEKLFF. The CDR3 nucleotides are TGTGCCAGCAGTGAACGAACAGGGGGCAGAACTAATGAAAAACTGTTTTTT.

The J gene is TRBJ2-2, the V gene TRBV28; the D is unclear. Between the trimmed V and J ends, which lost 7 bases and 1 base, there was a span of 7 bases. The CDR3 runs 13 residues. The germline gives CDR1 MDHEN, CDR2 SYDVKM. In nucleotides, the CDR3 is TGTGCCAGCAATCAGTTGAACACCGGGGAGCTGTTTTTT. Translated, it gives CASNQLNTGELFF. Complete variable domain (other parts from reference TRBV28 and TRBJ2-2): DVKVTQSSRYLVKRTGEKVFLECVQDMDHENMFWYRQDPGLGLRLIYFSYDVKMKEKGDIPEGYSVSREKKERFSLILESASTNQTSMYLCASNQLNTGELFFGEGSRLTVL.

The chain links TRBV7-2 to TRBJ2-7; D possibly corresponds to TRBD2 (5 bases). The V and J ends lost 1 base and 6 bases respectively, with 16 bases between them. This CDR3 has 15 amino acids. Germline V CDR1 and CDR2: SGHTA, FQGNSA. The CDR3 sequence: CASSLGPATGGEQYV. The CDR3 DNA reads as TGTGCCAGCAGCTTAGGCCCAGCCACCGGAGGCGAGCAGTACGTC.